Each of the 8 T cell receptor beta chains below was sequenced from the same sample in a study of Ad26.COV2.S vaccination and SARS-CoV-2 variants. Treatment reported: 15 to 20 received Ad26.COV2.S at low or high dose, single or two shots; roughly 5 received placebo; per-sample allocation not given. Following the first vaccine or placebo injection, samples were taken on day 63. Data came from immunoSEQ multiplex PCR; TCRdb stores just in-frame clones and leaves some out. The sample carries hundreds of thousands of clones, 70% to 90% recorded once. Material: peripheral blood, obtained in a trial of Ad26.COV2.S vaccine versus placebo. Receptors were obtained from a person between 18 and 59 years old who received the Ad26.COV2.S COVID-19 vaccine or a placebo.

This chain's CDR3 is CATSDSGTGVSNEQFF. DNA for the CDR3: TGTGCCACCAGTGATTCCGGGACAGGTGTAAGCAATGAGCAGTTCTTC. The J gene is TRBJ2-1, the V gene TRBV24-1, with 8 bases fitting TRBD1. With V trimmed by 2 bases and J by 6 bases, 8 bases remained unmatched. Germline assignment: CDR1 KGHDR and CDR2 SFDVKD. CDR3 length equals 16 residues.

J is TRBJ1-5 and V is TRBV16; D perhaps matches TRBD1 (6 bases). The CDR3 is 13 residues long. CDR1 is KGHSY, CDR2 FQNENV, per germline. Trimming cost V 4 bases and J 4 bases, with 8 bases left between them. CDR3 nucleotides: TGTGCCAGCAGCCTTGGACAGAATCAGCCCCAGCATTTT. Protein: CASSLGQNQPQHF.

The V and J genes are TRBV29-1 and TRBJ1-1; the D is unclear. This CDR3 has 14 amino acids. Germline CDR1 reads SQVTM; CDR2 reads ANQGSEA. The germline V and J ends were trimmed by 4 bases and 1 base, with 13 bases remaining between them. CDR3 loop: CSVGSRYGNTEAFF. The DNA for the CDR3 is TGCAGCGTTGGGAGCAGGTACGGGAACACTGAAGCTTTCTTT.

V gene TRBV10-1 combines with J gene TRBJ2-7; a possible D gene is TRBD1 (5 bases). The germline gives CDR1 WNHNN, CDR2 SYGVQD (reference sequence). The CDR3 is made up of 16 amino acids. V was trimmed by 5 bases and J by 2 bases, leaving 19 bases between them. This CDR3 reads CASSPPSDSSTYEQYF. Here the CDR3 DNA reads TGCGCCAGCAGTCCGCCCTCCGACAGTTCCACCTACGAGCAGTACTTC.

V usage is TRBV7-9 and J usage is TRBJ2-1, with D perhaps TRBD1 (6 bases). The CDR3 sequence is 15 residues long. V lost 5 bases, J lost 4 bases, and 15 bases lay in between. Germline CDR1 reads SEHNR; CDR2 reads FQNEAQ (reference sequence). Here the CDR3 DNA reads TGTGCCAGCAGCCCAGAACCGGACAGTTACAATGAGCAGTTCTTC. Translation gives CASSPEPDSYNEQFF.

The chain combines TRBV7-2 with TRBJ2-2; no firm D call. This CDR3 contains 15 residues. The V end lost 1 base, the J end lost 1 base, and 7 bases lay between the germline ends. The V gene's germline CDR1 is SGHTA and CDR2 FQGNSA. CDR3 DNA: TGTGCCAGCAGCTTAGAGGCGGTGAACACCGGGGAGCTGTTTTTT. Its translation: CASSLEAVNTGELFF. Supplemented by reference TRBV7-2 and TRBJ2-2, the full variable domain reads GAGVSQSPSNKVTEKGKDVELRCDPISGHTALYWYRQSLGQGLEFLIYFQGNSAPDKSGLPSDRFSAERTGGSVSTLTIQRTQQEDSAVYLCASSLEAVNTGELFFGEGSRLTVL.

The DNA of the CDR3 is TGTGCCAGCAGGGGACAGGTTATTCTAGCCAAAAACATTCAGTACTTC. Protein product: CASRGQVILAKNIQYF. The chain uses TRBV5-8 and TRBJ2-4; 8 positions agree with TRBD1. Germline V gene data show CDR1 as SGHTS and CDR2 as YDEGEE. The CDR3 length is 16 residues. The trim removed 5 bases at V and 0 bases at J, leaving 7 bases unmatched. Full variable domain (outside the CDR3, taken from reference TRBV5-8 and TRBJ2-4): EAGVTQSPTHLIKTRGQQATLRCSPISGHTSVYWYQQALGLGLQFLLWYDEGEERNRGNFPPRFSGRQFPNYSSELNVNALELEDSALYLCASRGQVILAKNIQYFGAGTRLSVL.

A remark on this clone: Different DNA sequences within this sample yield the same CDR3. V gene TRBV19 combines with J gene TRBJ1-5; no reliable D call. CDR3 length equals 14 residues. V lost 2 bases, J lost 3 bases, and 8 bases lay in between. The germline V gene has CDR1 LNHDA and CDR2 SQIVND (reference sequence). CDR3 nucleotides: TGTGCCAGTAGTATAACCGGGGACAATCAGCCCCAGCATTTT. This gives the protein CASSITGDNQPQHF.